This T cell receptor beta chain stems from a study of T cell responses to AZD1222 COVID-19 vaccine. Broader study findings: Donors were largely white British and mainly female; clonal diversity was possibly underestimated.

Turning to this clone: Antigen: not known.

Some clones are missing from TCRdb's copy, which holds only in-frame ones; the method was immunoSEQ multiplex PCR. This table has approximately 97,000 clones, around 82% appearing once. V was trimmed by 0 bases and J by 5 bases, leaving 11 bases between them. Germline-derived CDR1 and CDR2 are SGHRS and YFSETQ. The CDR3 is 14 residues long. The starting material was peripheral blood, obtained on day 0 of AZD1222 vaccination. This receptor was identified in an adult in good health. The chain recombines TRBV5-1 with TRBJ2-5, with D uncertain. The CDR3 reads CASSLEQIGETQYF. The CDR3 DNA follows: TGCGCCAGCAGCTTGGAGCAGATCGGCGAGACCCAGTACTTC.